This TCR beta chain was captured by sequencing in a study of patients and donors after allogeneic stem cell transplantation. This clonotype occurred once. One entry per CDR3 protein, called by TCRdb with MiXCR from the RT-PCR reads. The sample holds under 200,000 distinct CDR3 sequences; 25% to 35% are singletons and the top ten take about 3.3%. This CDR3 spans 16 amino acids. V was cut by 0 bases and J by 8 bases, with 19 bases left in between. CDR1 and CDR2 (germline): SGHDT, YYEEEE. The genes are TRBV5-6 and TRBJ2-3, with D maybe TRBD2 (5 bases). The origin of this receptor is a human donor who was either an allogeneic HSCT recipient or a stem cell or donor lymphocyte infusion donor (not recorded which). It is not recorded whose cells these are; they may come from a transplant donor. Input material: blood, either unsorted or a sorted T cell fraction (not recorded which). CDR3 bases: TGTGCCAGCAGCTTGGTCAAATCGGGAAATTTGGGTACGCAGTATTTT. Residues: CASSLVKSGNLGTQYF.